This T cell receptor (beta chain) was recovered during a study of T cell responses to AZD1222 COVID-19 vaccine (dated by TCRdb to the early 2020s). Looking at the study overall: AZD1222 recipients given second doses at about 4 weeks or at about 12 weeks were pooled, since spike-specific TCR depth and breadth were not found to differ between the two schedules. TCR sequencing was performed for 230 to 250 trial participants, of whom approximately 200 were given two doses of AZD1222 and around 25 were given two doses of MenACWY control vaccine. Trial participants were enrolled by age into subgroups of 18-55, 56-69 and 70-plus years, and 148, 28 and 57 TCR-sequenced participants, respectively, were included in these subgroups.

Beyond this particular receptor, the publication reports: No day 14 peak-response samples were available, so repertoires were characterized only after the peak T cell response. A significant rise in spike-specific TCR breadth and depth was observed after two AZD1222 doses relative to day 0 and relative to MenACWY recipients. Participants were mostly white British and included more females than males, and it was suggested by the authors that clonal diversity may have been underestimated. Conclusions about previously exposed vaccinees are limited because only 5 or 6 AZD1222 recipients were SARS-CoV-2 seropositive at baseline. The 56-69-year group was small, and its depth increase did not reach significance, likely because of low power. Reportedly, almost half of the unique spike-specific TCRs recognized epitopes lying outside the regions that are mutated in the B.1.351 and B.1.1.7 variants. The vaccine-associated CD4 TCRs covered the entire spike protein, and the dominant responses fell in regions 160-218 and 743-854.

The sample's time point label is to be understood as: baseline before first vaccination. Vaccinee samples were obtained from the UK trials COV001 and COV002, which included a single-blind randomized controlled phase 2/3 trial of AZD1222 (ChAdOx1 nCoV-19) in healthy adults. For TCRbeta chain sequencing, PBMC samples from trial participants were taken at day 0 and at day 28 after the second dose. The CDR3 regions of human TCRbeta chains were analyzed by immunosequencing. In the original analysis: Repertoire TCRs were checked for matches against a reference library of SARS-CoV-2-specific TCRs that had been generated using the MIRA antigen-specificity platform. Breadth was defined as the fraction of unique TCRs that were SARS-CoV-2-associated. Depth was defined as the fraction of total T cells that were SARS-CoV-2-associated. Using the MIRA data, each spike-specific TCR was mapped to the spike region that the TCR reacts to and placed in a CD4 or CD8 class. Log10-transformed breadth and depth values were compared by one-way ANOVA with Sidak's multiple comparisons tests. Entries here come from immuneACCESS through TCRdb and include only in-frame sequences with V and J called. Some clones fail to appear in such tables; in the studies checked, an unresolved V gene covers under half of the shortfall, and the cause of the remainder is unknown. For V, J and clone size, that table is used; D and trimming come from the DNA. The sample table records approximately 85,000 clones; 85% to 90% of these occur just once. The ten most abundant clones make up 7% of the sample.

In the case of this clone: Its antigen specificity is not known. There are no base qualities to consult, and no much larger clone falls within one base.

Its CDR3 holds 11 amino acids, cysteine through phenylalanine. Kept here is only the CDR3 DNA, which spans 33 bases and is read in frame from base 1. Deletion took 3 bases off V and 2 bases off J, with a span of 4 bases between the germline ends. From the germline V gene (reference sequence), CDR1 is DFQATT and CDR2 is SNEGSKA. Here the sequenced sample was peripheral blood, taken on day 0 of AZD1222 vaccination. The sequence derives from an adult in good health. The receptor chain draws on TRBV20-1 and TRBJ2-5; the D gene remains uncertain. The bases read TGCAGTGCTAGGCGGCAAGAGACCCAGTACTTC. Its translation reads: CSARRQETQYF.